Detailed here is one TCR beta chain. Its antigen is undetermined. Autoimmune disease history or systemic immunosuppression barred patients. This specimen belongs to a study of OX40 agonist ivuxolimab in advanced cancers. At the level of the study: In this trial design, patients received ivuxolimab intravenously at 0.01 to 10 mg/kg every 2 weeks. Overall study findings and caveats: Not determined was the antigen specificity of the expanded peripheral T cells.

The assay was immunoSEQ multiplex PCR, and TCRdb's table has in-frame clones only and misses some. Here the sample spans under 85,000 clones, about 88% being singletons. J gave up 2 bases and V 7 bases, and 4 bases lay outside the gene matches. The CDR3 sequence is 13 residues long. CDR1 and CDR2 (germline): MNHEY, SVGAGI. The chain couples TRBV6-5 to TRBJ2-7, with 8 positions matching TRBD1. Source: CD4+ or CD8+ T cells sorted from blood, taken in a trial of the OX40 agonist ivuxolimab. This clonotype was sampled from an adult with an advanced solid tumor such as melanoma, head and neck, liver or kidney cancer. The CDR3 spells CASMTGAPYEQYF. In DNA form, the CDR3 reads TGTGCCAGCATGACAGGGGCGCCCTACGAGCAGTACTTC.